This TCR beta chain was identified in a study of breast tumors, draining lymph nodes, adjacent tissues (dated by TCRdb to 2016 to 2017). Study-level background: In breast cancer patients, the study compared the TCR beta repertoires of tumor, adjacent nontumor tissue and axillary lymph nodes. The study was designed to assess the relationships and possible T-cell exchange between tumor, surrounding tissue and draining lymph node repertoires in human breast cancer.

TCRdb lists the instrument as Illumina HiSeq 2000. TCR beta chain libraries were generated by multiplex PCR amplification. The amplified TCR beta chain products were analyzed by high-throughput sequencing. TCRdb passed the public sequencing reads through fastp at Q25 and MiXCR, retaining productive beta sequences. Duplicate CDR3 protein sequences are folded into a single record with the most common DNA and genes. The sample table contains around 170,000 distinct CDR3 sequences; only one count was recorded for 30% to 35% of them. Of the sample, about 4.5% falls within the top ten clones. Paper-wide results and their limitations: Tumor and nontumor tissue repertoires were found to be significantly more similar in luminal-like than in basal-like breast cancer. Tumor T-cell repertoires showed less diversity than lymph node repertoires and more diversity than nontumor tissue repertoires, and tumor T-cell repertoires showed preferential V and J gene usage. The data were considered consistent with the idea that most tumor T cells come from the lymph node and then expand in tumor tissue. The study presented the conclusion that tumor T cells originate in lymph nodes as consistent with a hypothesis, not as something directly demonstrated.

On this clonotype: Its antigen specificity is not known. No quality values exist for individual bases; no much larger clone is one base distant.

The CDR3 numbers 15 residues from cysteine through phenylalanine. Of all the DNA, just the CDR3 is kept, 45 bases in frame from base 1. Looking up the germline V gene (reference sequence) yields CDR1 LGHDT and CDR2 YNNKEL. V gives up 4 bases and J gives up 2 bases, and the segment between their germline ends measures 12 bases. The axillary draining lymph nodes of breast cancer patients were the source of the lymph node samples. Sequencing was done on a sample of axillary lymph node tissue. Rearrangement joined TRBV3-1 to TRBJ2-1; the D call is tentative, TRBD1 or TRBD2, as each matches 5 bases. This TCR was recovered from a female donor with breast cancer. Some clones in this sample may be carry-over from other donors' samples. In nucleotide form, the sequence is TGTGCCAGCAGCCCCCCGTGGGGGACCTACAATGAGCAGTTCTTC. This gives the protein CASSPPWGTYNEQFF.